This T cell receptor beta chain comes out of a study of blood T cell repertoires in COVID-19. TCRdb's table, derived via immunoSEQ multiplex PCR, lists solely in-frame clones and lacks some. The sample shows more than 150,000 clones, about 90% of them seen only once. The V end lost 6 bases, the J end lost 2 bases, and 14 bases lay between the germline ends. Germline lookup yields CDR1 SNHLY and CDR2 FYNNEI. CDR3 size: 14 residues. The V gene is TRBV2, the J gene TRBJ2-7; no reliable D call. Sequencing used PBMCs or T cells enriched from blood (not recorded which). This TCR came from a woman between 50 and 59 years old who had recovered from COVID-19. The CDR3 DNA sequence: TGTGCCAGCAGGCGTAAAGATGGGCCCTACGAGCAGTACTTC. It codes for CASRRKDGPYEQYF.